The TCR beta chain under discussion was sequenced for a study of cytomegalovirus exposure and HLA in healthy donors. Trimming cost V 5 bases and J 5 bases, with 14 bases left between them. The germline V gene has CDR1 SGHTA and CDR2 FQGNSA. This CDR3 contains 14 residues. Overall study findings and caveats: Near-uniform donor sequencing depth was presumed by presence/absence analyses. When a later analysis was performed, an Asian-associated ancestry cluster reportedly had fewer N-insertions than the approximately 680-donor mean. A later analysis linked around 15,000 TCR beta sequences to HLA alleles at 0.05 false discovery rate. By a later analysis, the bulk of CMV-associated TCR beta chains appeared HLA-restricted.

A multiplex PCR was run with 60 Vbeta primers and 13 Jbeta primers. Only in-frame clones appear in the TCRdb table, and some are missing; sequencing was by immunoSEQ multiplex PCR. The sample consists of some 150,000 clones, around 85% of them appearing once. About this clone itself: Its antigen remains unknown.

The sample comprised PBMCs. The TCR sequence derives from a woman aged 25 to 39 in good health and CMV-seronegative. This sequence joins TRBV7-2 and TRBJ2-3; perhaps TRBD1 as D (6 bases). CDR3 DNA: TGTGCCAGCAGCCCCCGACAGGTCATAGATACGCAGTATTTT. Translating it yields CASSPRQVIDTQYF.